This T cell receptor beta chain was captured in a study of T cell responses to AZD1222 COVID-19 vaccine. Germline-derived CDR1 and CDR2 are WSHSY and SAAADI. The V gene lost 6 bases and the J gene lost 2 bases, with 14 bases spanning the gap. The CDR3 has 14 residues. The data were produced by immunoSEQ multiplex PCR, yet TCRdb's version contains in-frame clones alone and is incomplete. Altogether approximately 80,000 clones are present, approximately 90% being singletons, with the ten largest covering about 30%. Notes on the study in general: Just a handful of AZD1222 recipients were seropositive at baseline. Nearly half of spike-specific TCRs reportedly target variant regions that are unmutated in the B.1.351 and B.1.1.7 variants. There were vaccine-associated CD4 TCRs across spike, dominant at 160-218 and 743-854.

In its sample, this clone was seen once. The antigen is unknown. Second-dose timings of about 4 or about 12 weeks were pooled. This material consisted of peripheral blood, taken 28 days after the second AZD1222 dose. The chain uses TRBV10-2 and TRBJ2-7; D perhaps matches TRBD2 (5 bases). This sequence originates from an adult who received the AZD1222 COVID-19 vaccine. The CDR3 region is CASRSGVAAYEQYF. CDR3 nucleotide sequence: TGCGCCAGCAGATCCGGGGTAGCAGCCTACGAGCAGTACTTC.